The 9 T cell receptor beta chains in this list originate from one sample, sequenced in a study of human T cells and chemical hapten exposure. RNA extraction used unfractionated whole blood as the source of total RNA. TCRdb re-called the 5' RACE reads through MiXCR, storing one row per CDR3 protein. This repertoire shows about 140,000 distinct CDR3 sequences, around 4% found once; its top ten account for about 1.3%. Receptors originate from a female donor in good health.

There are many counts of this clonotype. The chain has TRBV11-2 and TRBJ1-2; D not resolved. This CDR3 spans 19 amino acids. CDR1 SGHAT and CDR2 FQNNGV come from the germline V gene. Between the trimmed V and J ends, which lost 6 bases and 3 bases, there was a span of 29 bases. The CDR3 loop reads CASSTSPGGVRELYYGYTF. The CDR3 nucleotides read TGTGCCAGCAGTACATCCCCCGGCGGTGTGAGGGAACTATACTATGGCTACACCTTC.

This clonotype was recorded many times. The rearrangement links TRBV18 to TRBJ2-1; D is unclear. Germline V gives CDR1 KGHSH, CDR2 LQKENI. With 3 bases removed from V and 0 bases from J, the gap between germline ends came to 9 bases. CDR3 length: 15 residues. DNA of the CDR3: TGTGCCAGCTCACCCATCCGGAGCTCCTACAATGAGCAGTTCTTC. Protein product: CASSPIRSSYNEQFF.

This clonotype was seen ten or more times. The chain has TRBV7-6 and TRBJ2-1, with TRBD2 matching 8 bases. V lost 5 bases to trimming and J lost 4 bases; unmatched junction nucleotides: 10. CDR3 length: 16 residues. CDR1 is SGHVS, CDR2 FNYEAQ, per germline. The CDR3 spells CASSPPSGGNYNEQFF. CDR3 bases: TGTGCCAGCAGCCCCCCTTCGGGGGGGAATTACAATGAGCAGTTCTTC.

In this sample, this clonotype turned up a few times. Because the CDR3 is missing its conserved closing phenylalanine or tryptophan, this is likely a read error. The chain combines TRBV28 with TRBJ2-5, with D perhaps TRBD2 (5 bases). V was shortened by 5 bases and J by 2 bases, with 9 bases between the two germline ends. CDR1 and CDR2 from the germline V gene are MDHEN and SYDVKM. This CDR3 spans 13 amino acids. CDR3 DNA sequence: TGTGCCAGCAGTAGGACTCGTCAAGAGACCCAGTACTTA. The encoded protein is CASSRTRQETQYL.

This clonotype has a count of ten or more. The CDR3 sequence: CASSWAGASTDTQYF. CDR3 bases: TGCGCCAGCAGCTGGGCAGGAGCTAGCACAGATACGCAGTATTTT. This rearrangement joins TRBV5-1 to TRBJ2-3; the D is unclear. The V gene lost 3 bases and the J gene lost 0 bases, with 11 bases spanning the gap. This CDR3 region has 15 residues. The germline V gene has CDR1 SGHRS and CDR2 YFSETQ.

Details on this clonotype: One junction end disagrees with the germline gene, perhaps due to a read error. The chain combines TRBV7-8 with TRBJ1-3; D unresolved. Germline values: CDR1 SGHVS, CDR2 FQNEAQ. The CDR3 has 17 amino acids. CDR3 in DNA: TGTGCCAGCAGCTTAGCGTCAGGCTCACTCTTTGGAAACACCAAATATTTT. This translates into CASSLASGSLFGNTKYF.

This clonotype was observed many times. The chain has TRBV21-1 and TRBJ1-2; the tabulated D call, TRBD1, remains unverified against the DNA. TRBV21-1 has pseudogene status. CDR3 length: 15 amino acids. CDR3 amino acids: CASRGNGGPNYGYTF. CDR3 bases: TGTGCCAGCAGGGGGAATGGGGGGCCTAACTATGGCTACACCTTC.

This clonotype showed up many times. The genes are TRBV19 and TRBJ1-6; TRBD1 matches 8 bases. This CDR3 comprises 14 residues. The germline gives CDR1 LNHDA, CDR2 SQIVND (reference sequence). Germline trimming cut 8 bases from V and 6 bases from J; bases unmatched to any gene: 6. CDR3 DNA sequence: TGTGCCAGTTCTGGGGACAGGAGTAATTCACCCCTCCACTTT. As protein: CASSGDRSNSPLHF.

This clonotype was picked up many times. V is TRBV12-3 or TRBV12-4 and J is TRBJ1-6, with 9 nucleotides matching TRBD1. Germline trimming cut 5 bases from V and 5 bases from J; bases unmatched to any gene: 4. This CDR3 comprises 15 residues. CDR3 sequence (DNA): TGTGCCAGCAGTGGGGACAGGGTGCATAATTCACCCCTCCACTTT. This sequence encodes CASSGDRVHNSPLHF.